Listed here are 28 T cell receptor delta chains from one sample, sequenced in a study of γδ T cells in repeated Plasmodium falciparum infection. TCRdb re-called the multiplex PCR reads through CATT. The sample contains roughly 90,000 delta-chain clones, 0.95% to 1% of which appear only once. Flow sorting of PBMC yielded separate Vgamma9/Vdelta2+ and Vdelta2-negative gammadelta T cell populations for bulk repertoire analysis. Sequencing used gamma-delta T cells from blood. The receptors were sampled from a pool of human donors (malaria-infected and uninfected, not separated).

A note on this clone: A far larger clone is one nucleotide away, so this likely arose from a read error. The same CDR3 is also encoded by other DNA sequences in this sample. The rearrangement uses TRDV1 and TRDJ1, with D possibly being TRDD2 or TRDD3 (5 bases each). Here the J gene was assigned by germline matching of the DNA, as TCRdb has none. CDR1 is TSWWSYY, CDR2 QGS, per germline. This CDR3 is built from 20 residues. CDR3 nucleotide sequence: TGCGCTCTTGGGACCTCTTCCCCGCAGGGGGGCCTGGGAGTAGATCCGGAACTCATCTTT. Translated, it gives CALGTSSPQGGLGVDPELIF.

This clone was detected many times. The sample contains more than one DNA sequence encoding this CDR3. The chain has TRDV1 and TRDJ1; TRDD3 matches at 7 bases. The CDR3 extends over 16 amino acids. The germline CDR1 and CDR2 sequences are TSWWSYY and QGS. Trimming took 6 bases from V and 2 from J; bases not matched to a gene: 12. Here the CDR3 reads CALGISYWGPTDKLIF. As DNA, the CDR3 is TGTGCTCTTGGAATTTCTTACTGGGGACCTACCGATAAACTCATCTTT.

Details on this clone: The TCRdb protein comes from a much larger clone and disagrees with this DNA's translation at residue 14, likely due to a read error; the protein given here is derived from the DNA. The J segment was not called; the V segment is TRDV2. The CDR3 extends over 16 amino acids. Germline CDR1 GEAIGNYY, CDR2 EKD. The CDR3: CACDTPGGLYTDKPIF. CDR3 coding DNA: TGTGCCTGTGACACCCCAGGGGGGTTGTACACCGATAAACCCATCTTT.

This clone was seen a handful of times. TCRdb records a much larger clone's protein for this DNA, with a difference at residue 17 that likely arises from a read error; the protein given is the translation of the DNA. The rearrangement uses TRDV1 and TRDJ1, with 7 nucleotides matching TRDD2. Germline matching of the DNA provided the J gene here, since TCRdb leaves it blank. The junction had 32 bases not matched to a gene; V was cut back by 6 bases and J by 7 bases. CDR3 size: 21 residues. Germline V lookup: CDR1 TSWWSYY, CDR2 QGS. CDR3 DNA: TGTGCTCTTGGAATTTTTGCGAATTCCTACCGTCGCTGGTACTGGAGTAGTAAACTCATCTTT. This translates into CALGIFANSYRRWYWSSKLIF.

To note about this clone: TCRdb records a much larger clone's protein for this DNA, with a difference at residue 11 that likely arises from a read error; the protein given is the translation of the DNA. This chain's CDR3 is CALGERGGILATDKLIF. The CDR3 nucleotides read TGTGCTCTTGGGGAACGTGGGGGGATACTAGCCACCGATAAACTCATCTTT. The V gene is TRDV1, the J gene TRDJ1; 9 nucleotides agree with TRDD3. In germline, CDR1 is TSWWSYY, CDR2 QGS. V was clipped by 1 base and J by 1 base; unmatched bases: 7. The CDR3 covers 17 residues.

A note on this clone: Translating this DNA gives a protein that differs at residue 10 from the TCRdb one, which belongs to a much larger clone; a read error is likely, and the protein shown is this translation. The V call is TRDV2, the J call TRDJ1; 10 nucleotides match TRDD3. V lost 3 bases to trimming and J lost 11 bases; unmatched junction nucleotides: 20. The CDR3 is 17 amino acids. Germline values: CDR1 GEAIGNYY, CDR2 EKD. The CDR3 bases are TGTGCCTGTGACCCCGTACTGGGGGATGCGCTACGAGGTCGGCTCATCTTT. Protein product: CACDPVLGDALRGRLIF.

A word on this clone: This likely stems from a read error, as it lies one base from a far larger clone. Other DNA sequences in this sample translate to the same CDR3. The chain joins TRDV3 to TRDJ1, with TRDD3 matching over 8 bases. Germline trimming cut 0 bases from V and 0 bases from J; bases unmatched to any gene: 30. This CDR3 comprises 23 residues. The germline CDR1 and CDR2 sequences are TVYSNPD and GDNSRS (reference sequence). CDR3 region: CAFRGVRSGLQGGGLLYTDKLIF. The CDR3 bases are TGTGCCTTTAGAGGGGTTAGGTCGGGCCTGCAGGGTGGGGGATTACTGTACACCGATAAACTCATCTTT. The full variable domain, rest sourced from reference TRDV3 and TRDJ1, is CDKVTQSSPDQTVASGSEVVLLCTYDTVYSNPDLFWYRIRPDYSFQFVFYGDNSRSEGADFTQGRFSVKHILTQKAFHLVISPVRTEDSATYYCAFRGVRSGLQGGGLLYTDKLIFGKGTRVTVEP.

This clone appeared a few times. The protein TCRdb lists belongs to a much larger clone and differs from this DNA's translation at residue 10, which points to a read error; the protein shown is made from the DNA. The genes are TRDV2 and TRDJ1; 7 bases are shared with TRDD3. Here the J gene was assigned by germline matching of the DNA, as TCRdb has none. The V gene end was trimmed by 4 bases and the J gene end by 0 bases; junction bases not matched to a gene: 16. The V gene's germline CDR1 is GEAIGNYY and CDR2 EKD. This CDR3 contains 18 residues. In DNA form, the CDR3 reads TGTGCCTGTGAGCCCCTCTCTACTGGGGCCGGGTACACCGATAAACTCATCTTT. Translated, it gives CACEPLSTGAGYTDKLIF.

In this sample, this clone turned up a few times. A far larger clone is one nucleotide away, so this likely arose from a read error. Other nucleotide sequences in the sample specify the same CDR3. The chain is built from TRDV1 and TRDJ1; TRDD3 matches 8 bases. The J gene is absent in TCRdb and was assigned here via DNA matching to germline. Germline lookup yields CDR1 TSWWSYY and CDR2 QGS. This CDR3 region has 19 residues. V dropped 0 bases and J dropped 8; count of bases not matched to a gene: 20. The CDR3 DNA is TGTGCTCTTGGGGAACTAGAGAGGTCGGATCTGGGGGACGCTTCAAAACTCATCTTT. Protein: CALGELERSDLGDASKLIF.

With respect to this clone: The protein that TCRdb holds for this DNA derives from a much larger clone and differs from the translated DNA at residue 12, which likely indicates a read error; the protein shown here is translated from the DNA. In DNA form, the CDR3 reads TGTGCCTGTGACACCCTTAGGGGAGACCTGGCACTACTCTTCTTT. Protein sequence: CACDTLRGDLALLFF. The V gene is TRDV2, the J gene TRDJ2, with D possibly being TRDD3 (5 bases). CDR3 length equals 15 residues. Germline V gene lookup returns CDR1 GEAIGNYY and CDR2 EKD.

A word on this clone: The protein recorded in TCRdb matches a much larger clone and deviates from this DNA's translation at residue 5, suggesting a read error; the protein here is obtained by translating the DNA. The chain employs TRDV2 and TRDJ1; 8 bases are a match to TRDD3. The J gene, left out of TCRdb, was set here by checking the DNA against germline. Losses at the gene ends were 3 bases for V and 3 bases for J; bases not matched to a gene: 11. CDR3 length: 16 amino acids. Germline assignment: CDR1 GEAIGNYY and CDR2 EKD. This chain's CDR3 is CACDVSTGGSPDKLIF. For the CDR3, the DNA is TGTGCCTGTGACGTATCCACTGGGGGCTCACCCGATAAACTCATCTTT.

This clone was counted many times. The rearrangement links TRDV2 to TRDJ1, with 8 bases matching TRDD3. TCRdb supplies no J gene; here it was assigned by aligning the nucleotide sequence to germline. Looked up from germline, CDR1 is GEAIGNYY and CDR2 is EKD. V lost 3 bases to trimming and J lost 5 bases; unmatched junction nucleotides: 28. The CDR3 totals 21 residues. The DNA of the CDR3 is TGTGCCTGTGACCCACTCCTCGTACTGCTGGGGGACCGCGTACATTCGGATAAACTCATCTTT. This translates into CACDPLLVLLGDRVHSDKLIF.

Regarding this clone: This likely traces to a read error, being one base from a far larger clone. At the DNA level, this CDR3 is encoded by other sequences in the same sample as well. The J gene has no call, while the V gene is TRDV1; the table's D call TRDD3 went unverified against the DNA. Per germline, CDR1 TSWWSYY and CDR2 QGS. The CDR3 loop spans 18 amino acids. For the CDR3, the DNA is TGTGCTCTTGGGGAACGTCGCCTGGGGGCTCCCAAGTCCGATAAGCTCATCTTT. It translates to CALGERRLGAPKSDKLIF.

This clone turned up a few times. TCRdb assigns this DNA the protein of a much larger clone, which departs from its translation at residue 4; this likely reflects a read error, and the protein shown comes from translating the DNA. The V call is TRDV1, the J call TRDJ2, with TRDD3 matching over 9 bases. TCRdb offers no J gene call, so here the DNA was matched to germline to obtain one. The CDR3 is made up of 19 amino acids. The J segment lost 0 bases and the V segment lost 8 bases, leaving 16 bases of the junction unmatched. Germline V gene lookup returns CDR1 TSWWSYY and CDR2 QGS. The CDR3 loop is CALRQTIRGIPSLTAQLFF. The CDR3 coding sequence is TGTGCTCTTAGGCAAACGATAAGGGGGATACCATCTTTGACAGCACAACTCTTCTTT.

This clone was picked up many times. With only one base between it and a far larger clone, this is likely a read error. Other DNA sequences of this sample code for an identical CDR3. The V and J genes are TRDV2 and TRDJ1; the match to TRDD3 covers 9 bases. TCRdb carries no J gene annotation; the J gene was assigned here by matching the DNA with germline. The CDR3 length is 16 residues. The V gene's germline CDR1 is GEAIGNYY and CDR2 EKD. CDR3 coding DNA: TGCGCCTGTGACACCCTGGGGGATGAGGAAGCCGATAAACTCATCTTT. This encodes CACDTLGDEEADKLIF.

This clone was seen a handful of times. The protein given by TCRdb reflects a much larger clone and differs at residue 19 from this DNA's translation, likely from a read error; the protein shown is the DNA's translation. The chain has TRDV1 and TRDJ1, with 12 bases aligning to TRDD3. The J gene was missing in TCRdb and was found by matching the end of the DNA to germline. Germline V gives CDR1 TSWWSYY, CDR2 QGS. Trimming cost V 2 bases and J 3 bases; bases outside gene matches: 28. This CDR3 is 24 amino acids long. The CDR3 DNA reads TGTGCTCTTGGGGAAGGCGGGTCAGATTCCGACTGGGGGATACTCACACCGTGTCCCGATAAACTCATCTTT. Its protein is CALGEGGSDSDWGILTPCPDKLIF.

This clone was counted between two and nine times. A read error likely explains why the TCRdb protein, taken from a much larger clone, differs from this DNA's translation at residue 9; the protein shown is translated from the DNA. V and J are TRDV2 and TRDJ3; TRDD3 agrees at 8 bases. The J gene, left out of TCRdb, was set here by checking the DNA against germline. Germline lookup yields CDR1 GEAIGNYY and CDR2 EKD. The trim removed 0 bases at V and 3 bases at J, leaving 6 bases unmatched. The length of the CDR3 is 18 residues. CDR3 sequence reads: CACDTVLGGDWDTRQMFF. CDR3 in DNA: TGTGCCTGTGACACCGTACTGGGGGGTGACTGGGACACCCGACAGATGTTTTTC.

Comments on this clone: TCRdb's protein for this DNA is that of a much larger clone and differs from the translation at residue 12, likely a read error; the protein shown is the DNA translation. The V segment is TRDV2, and no J call was made. The CDR3 extends over 14 amino acids. Per the germline V gene, CDR1 is GEAIGNYY and CDR2 is EKD. CDR3 DNA sequence: TGTGCCTGTGACACCGCTCCCGAGGGCGATAAACCCATCTTT. Protein sequence: CACDTAPEGDKPIF.

This clone came up a few times. TCRdb lists the protein of a much larger clone for this DNA, which differs at residue 9, so this is likely a read error; the protein given here is translated from the DNA itself. The chain combines TRDV2 with TRDJ1, with D possibly matching TRDD3 (6 bases). The V end was cut by 3 bases, the J end by 0 bases, with 16 bases between. Germline CDR1 GEAIGNYY, CDR2 EKD. CDR3 length: 16 residues. The CDR3: CACDRLGYHNTDKLIF. The CDR3 DNA is TGTGCCTGTGACCGCCTAGGATACCATAACACCGATAAACTCATCTTT.

This clone turned up a few times. A read error likely explains why the TCRdb protein, taken from a much larger clone, differs from this DNA's translation at residue 10; the protein shown is translated from the DNA. This rearrangement joins TRDV2 to TRDJ1; 8 bases match TRDD3. The J gene is not listed in TCRdb, so it was assigned here from a DNA match to germline. V gave up 0 bases and J gave up 1 base; unmatched junction bases: 30. CDR1 and CDR2 (germline): GEAIGNYY, EKD. The CDR3 is made up of 24 amino acids. The CDR3 sequence is CACDTVKLGPPTGTGGSLTDKLIF. DNA of the CDR3: TGTGCCTGTGACACCGTGAAGCTCGGCCCTCCTACAGGAACTGGGGGTTCTCTCACCGATAAACTCATCTTT.

A few counts support this clone. The protein recorded in TCRdb matches a much larger clone and deviates from this DNA's translation at residue 11, suggesting a read error; the protein here is obtained by translating the DNA. The rearrangement joins TRDV1 to TRDJ1; the match to TRDD3 covers 9 bases. CDR3 length: 26 residues. In germline, CDR1 is TSWWSYY, CDR2 QGS. Trimming removed 1 base from V and 4 bases from J; junction bases left unmatched: 37. CDR3 coding DNA: TGTGCTCTTGGGGAACGATCCTTCCCAAAGGCCCAAGTGTTACTGGGGGAATGTCGAGCGAACGATAAACTCATCTTT. It is translated as CALGERSFPKAQVLLGECRANDKLIF.

In regard to this clone: It is likely a read error: a sequence one base away is far more abundant. Other DNA sequences in this specimen translate into the identical CDR3. No J gene was called, and the V gene is TRDV1; the D call in the table, TRDD3, was not verified against the DNA. The CDR3 covers 16 residues. The germline CDR1 and CDR2 sequences are TSWWSYY and QGS. CDR3 in amino acids: CALGERVVGDTSGLIF. The CDR3 DNA sequence: TGTGCTCTTGGGGAACGCGTTGTTGGAGATACTTCGGGGCTCATCTTC.

Notes on this clone: This DNA's translation differs at residue 12 from TCRdb's protein, which comes from a much larger clone; a read error is likely, and the protein shown is translated from the DNA. CDR3 amino acids: CACDTRLRWGISYTDKLIF. The CDR3 region has the DNA TGTGCCTGTGACACCCGACTACGCTGGGGGATAAGCTACACCGATAAACTCATCTTT. The chain is built from TRDV2 and TRDJ1; 10 nucleotides agree with TRDD3. The J gene, missing from TCRdb, was assigned here through DNA to germline matching. V was clipped by 0 bases and J by 0 bases; unmatched bases: 12. This CDR3 region has 19 residues. Germline V gives CDR1 GEAIGNYY, CDR2 EKD.

On this clone: TCRdb's protein, taken from a much larger clone, differs from this DNA's translation at residue 22, likely owing to a read error; the protein displayed comes from the DNA. In DNA form, the CDR3 reads TGTGCTCTTGGGGAACCCAATCGGCCTCCTCCTTATGACCTACTGGGGGATACGCGGTTGTACGCCGATAAACTCATCTTT. Its protein product is CALGEPNRPPPYDLLGDTRLYADKLIF. This rearrangement joins TRDV1 to TRDJ1, with 13 bases fitting TRDD3. TCRdb lists no J gene, so it was determined here by aligning the DNA to germline. Germline CDR1 TSWWSYY, CDR2 QGS. V lost 1 base, J lost 3 bases, and 35 bases stayed unmatched. The CDR3 sequence is 27 residues long.

This clone was counted many times. TCRdb's protein for this DNA is that of a much larger clone and differs from the translation at residue 4, likely a read error; the protein shown is the DNA translation. This chain joins TRDV2 and TRDJ1; D is possibly TRDD3 (6 bases). No J gene is reported in TCRdb; it was inferred here by comparing the DNA with germline. Germline-derived CDR1 and CDR2 are GEAIGNYY and EKD. The CDR3 is 18 amino acids. Here the CDR3 reads CACGTVVGIMSYTDKLIF. CDR3 sequence (DNA): TGTGCCTGTGGCACCGTGGTGGGGATCATGAGTTACACCGATAAACTCATCTTT.

About this clone: A read error is the likely source, as a far larger clone sits one nucleotide away. The sample holds other DNA sequences that translate to the same CDR3. CDR3 DNA sequence: TGTGCTCTTGGGGAGCTCCCCGGGGGTTACACCGATAAACTCATCTTT. Encoded protein: CALGELPGGYTDKLIF. The chain employs TRDV1 and TRDJ1; TRDD3 is a possible D gene (5 bases). No J gene is reported in TCRdb; it was inferred here by comparing the DNA with germline. The ends were cut back, 3 bases at V and 0 bases at J, with 14 bases in the middle. Looked up from germline, CDR1 is TSWWSYY and CDR2 is QGS. The CDR3 totals 16 residues.

Remarks on this clone: The protein TCRdb gives is from a much larger clone and does not agree with this DNA's translation at residue 3, likely a read error; the protein shown here comes from the DNA. CDR3 nucleotide sequence: TGTGCCCGTGACTCACTGGGTTTGACAGCACAACTCTTCTTT. It is translated as CARDSLGLTAQLFF. The rearrangement uses TRDV2 and TRDJ2; tentatively, D is TRDD3 (6 bases). Because TCRdb records no J gene, it was assigned here through a match of the DNA to germline. The CDR3 is made up of 14 amino acids. CDR1 and CDR2 (germline): GEAIGNYY, EKD.

A remark on this clone: With a far larger clone one base away, a read error is the likely cause. Different DNA sequences within this sample yield the same CDR3. No call exists for the J gene, whereas the V gene is TRDV1; the DNA was not compared with TRDD3, the D call given in the table. The CDR3 spans 18 residues. Germline V lookup: CDR1 TSWWSYY, CDR2 QGS. CDR3 sequence reads: CALGEKIGGYKYTDKLIF. CDR3 nucleotide sequence: TGTGCTCTTGGGGAAAAAATTGGGGGATACAAGTACACCGATAAGCTCATCTTT.